This T cell receptor (beta chain) came from a study of blood T cell repertoires in COVID-19. Across the study: Collection of acute and convalescent COVID-19 samples took place in the United States, Italy and Spain. PBMCs, B-cell-depleted T cells, or T cells were the source of the cDNA or gDNA that made up the material.

Per the authors' pipeline: Nucleated cell counts were estimated from reference gene primer amplification. Only in-frame clones appear in the TCRdb table, and some are missing; sequencing was by immunoSEQ multiplex PCR. V, J and clone size derive from that table, while D and trimming were established from the DNA sequence. The sample holds around 300,000 clones, 65% to 85% seen once. This clonotype was sampled from a young man with active or convalescent COVID-19. Sequenced: peripheral blood.

Written as DNA, the CDR3 is TGTGCCAGCAGCCCGAAAAGGCGGGAGTACAATGAGCAGTTCTTC. As protein: CASSPKRREYNEQFF. The genes are TRBV7-6 and TRBJ2-1, with 7 nucleotides matching TRBD2. CDR3 size: 15 residues. V lost 5 bases to trimming and J lost 4 bases; unmatched junction nucleotides: 8. Germline CDR1 and CDR2: SGHVS and FNYEAQ.